One and the same sample provided the 14 T cell receptor beta chains below, sequenced in a study of cytomegalovirus exposure and HLA in healthy donors. The PCR used 60 Vbeta and 13 Jbeta primers. Assay used: immunoSEQ multiplex PCR; TCRdb lists only in-frame clones, some missing. This table holds 85,000 to 100,000 clones, approximately 71% found once. The sequencing input was PBMCs. The receptors were gathered from a man aged 45-65 years in good health and CMV-seronegative.

The chain couples TRBV29-1 to TRBJ2-7; D uncertain. V shed 0 bases and J shed 2 bases, with 8 bases lying between them. The CDR3 extends over 13 amino acids. The germline V gene has CDR1 SQVTM and CDR2 ANQGSEA. CDR3 protein: CSVEDRQTYEQYF. Here the CDR3 DNA reads TGCAGCGTTGAAGACAGACAAACCTACGAGCAGTACTTC.

J is TRBJ2-5 and V is TRBV4-3; the D gene is possibly TRBD2 (6 bases). The CDR3 totals 13 residues. CDR1 LGHNA and CDR2 YSLEER come from the germline V gene. V was cut by 4 bases and J by 8 bases, with 14 bases left in between. In nucleotides, the CDR3 is TGCGCCAGCAGCCCTATGCTGGCGGGAACCCAGTACTTC. It specifies CASSPMLAGTQYF.

The chain carries TRBV5-8 and TRBJ2-3; the match to TRBD2 covers 10 bases. This CDR3 spans 16 amino acids. Unmatched junction bases numbered 6, after V lost 1 base and J lost 4 bases. CDR1 and CDR2 from the germline V gene are SGHTS and YDEGEE. In nucleotides, the CDR3 is TGTGCCAGCAGCTTGCTCCGGCTAGCGGGGGCAGATACGCAGTATTTT. Translated, it gives CASSLLRLAGADTQYF.

This clone showed up just a few times. This chain connects TRBV5-5 to TRBJ2-1, with TRBD1 as a possible D gene (6 bases). The CDR3 loop spans 14 amino acids. Germline CDR1 reads SGHKS; CDR2 reads YYEKEE (reference sequence). Trimming left V 3 bases short and J 2 bases short, with 9 bases between. CDR3 region: CASSWGPAYNEQFF. For the CDR3, the DNA is TGTGCCAGCAGCTGGGGGCCAGCCTACAATGAGCAGTTCTTC. The whole variable domain, remainder taken from reference TRBV5-5 and TRBJ2-1, is DAGVTQSPTHLIKTRGQQVTLRCSPISGHKSVSWYQQVLGQGPQFIFQYYEKEERGRGNFPDRFSARQFPNYSSELNVNALLLGDSALYLCASSWGPAYNEQFFGPGTRLTVL.

This chain uses TRBV19 with TRBJ1-1; 8 bases align to TRBD1. Germline lookup yields CDR1 LNHDA and CDR2 SQIVND (reference sequence). J lost 8 bases, V lost 3 bases, and 8 bases had no gene match. The CDR3 totals 14 residues. The CDR3 sequence: CASSIRQGSREAFF. The CDR3 DNA reads TGTGCCAGTAGTATTAGACAGGGGTCACGAGAAGCTTTCTTT.

This chain links TRBV5-4 with TRBJ2-3; 12 bases line up with TRBD2. This CDR3 comprises 16 residues. V trimming: 4 bases; J trimming: 0 bases; junction bases outside the gene matches: 3. Germline CDR1 is SGHNT and CDR2 is YYREEE (reference sequence). The CDR3 protein is CASSVGLAGSTDTQYF. CDR3 DNA sequence: TGTGCCAGCAGCGTAGGACTAGCGGGGAGCACAGATACGCAGTATTTT.

In this sample, this clone turned up a few times. The chain combines TRBV4-2 with TRBJ1-1; tentative D call: TRBD1 (5 bases). There are 15 residues in the CDR3. From germline, CDR1 is LGHNA and CDR2 YNFKEQ. Trimming pared 0 bases from V and 1 base from J, leaving 9 bases between. Written as DNA, the CDR3 is TGTGCCAGCAGCCAAGAGCAGGGAACGAACACTGAAGCTTTCTTT. It specifies CASSQEQGTNTEAFF.

This chain joins TRBV19 and TRBJ2-1; 8 nucleotides line up with TRBD1. The CDR3 length is 17 residues. Germline CDR1 LNHDA, CDR2 SQIVND (reference sequence). The trim removed 5 bases at V and 0 bases at J, leaving 9 bases unmatched. As DNA, the CDR3 is TGTGCCAGTAGTCCGTATGCTACAGGGGGCTCCTACAATGAGCAGTTCTTC. Its translation is CASSPYATGGSYNEQFF.

The rearrangement joins TRBV6-5 to TRBJ1-6; TRBD1 agrees at 7 bases. Losses at the gene ends were 6 bases for V and 10 bases for J; bases not matched to a gene: 9. This CDR3 has 14 amino acids. CDR1 and CDR2 from the germline V gene are MNHEY and SVGAGI. The CDR3 reads CASSTDREDSPLHF. The CDR3 nucleotides are TGTGCCAGCAGCACCGACAGGGAGGACTCACCCCTCCACTTT.

This rearrangement joins TRBV10-3 to TRBJ2-3, with D perhaps matching TRBD2 (5 bases). V lost 2 bases and J 0 bases, leaving 9 bases between the germline ends. Germline V CDR1 and CDR2: ENHRY, SYGVKD. The CDR3 contains 15 residues. CDR3 protein: CAISEDGDSTDTQYF. CDR3 coding DNA: TGTGCCATCAGTGAGGACGGGGATAGCACAGATACGCAGTATTTT.

This clone has a handful of counts. The J gene is TRBJ1-1, the V gene TRBV5-4; D call uncertain. Germline V gene data show CDR1 as SGHNT and CDR2 as YYREEE (reference sequence). This CDR3 has 12 amino acids. Trimming pared 3 bases from V and 11 bases from J, leaving 14 bases between. The CDR3 loop is CASSSRAGRAFF. CDR3 in DNA: TGTGCCAGCAGCTCGAGAGCGGGTCGGGCTTTCTTT. Full variable domain (rest looked up from reference TRBV5-4 and TRBJ1-1): ETGVTQSPTHLIKTRGQQVTLRCSSQSGHNTVSWYQQALGQGPQFIFQYYREEENGRGNFPPRFSGLQFPNYSSELNVNALELDDSALYLCASSSRAGRAFFGQGTRLTVV.

The chain carries TRBV15 and TRBJ1-1, with D unclear. V gave up 3 bases and J gave up 0 bases, with 8 bases separating them. Germline CDR1 reads LNHNV; CDR2 reads YYDKDF (reference sequence). The CDR3 sequence is 14 residues long. The CDR3 DNA is TGTGCCACCAGCAGGGAGCTGATGAACACTGAAGCTTTCTTT. This gives the protein CATSRELMNTEAFF.

The chain is built from TRBV5-1 and TRBJ2-2, with TRBD1 as a possible D gene (6 bases). The V gene lost 5 bases and the J gene lost 0 bases, with 17 bases spanning the gap. Per the germline V gene, CDR1 is SGHRS and CDR2 is YFSETQ. This CDR3 contains 17 residues. The CDR3 sequence is CASSPGHRLANTGELFF. CDR3 DNA sequence: TGCGCCAGCAGTCCGGGACATCGTCTCGCGAACACCGGGGAGCTGTTTTTT.

V is TRBV5-1 and J is TRBJ1-5; TRBD1 might be the D (5 bases). Germline CDR1 and CDR2: SGHRS and YFSETQ. Trimming pared 9 bases from V and 3 bases from J, leaving 13 bases between. The CDR3 consists of 13 residues. The CDR3: CATSSGPNQPQHF. The CDR3 coding sequence is TGCGCCACTAGTTCAGGGCCCAATCAGCCCCAGCATTTT.